The 5 T cell receptor beta chains in this list originate from one sample, sequenced in a study of cytomegalovirus exposure and HLA in healthy donors (dated by TCRdb to 2015 to 2018). Library preparation used the immunoSEQ multiplex PCR assay. A mixture of 60 forward primers for TCR Vbeta segments and 13 reverse primers for TCR Jbeta segments was used in the multiplex PCR. The clones in this table, taken by TCRdb from immuneACCESS, are in-frame only. Not every clone is retained; where verified, under half of the shortfall comes from an unresolved V gene, and the cause of the rest is unknown. The sample yields roughly 100,000 clones; roughly 13% were counted once. More than 15% of the sample is held by the ten biggest clonotypes. Sequencing was performed on PBMCs. All receptors derive from a man aged 35 to 55 in good health and CMV-seropositive.

Only a few counts were recorded for this clone. The chain carries TRBV10-3 and TRBJ1-2; D might be TRBD1 (6 bases). Germline V gene data show CDR1 as ENHRY and CDR2 as SYGVKD. The CDR3 has 15 amino acids. Trimming took off 4 bases at V and 0 bases at J, with 12 bases between the two ends. The CDR3 region is CAISGTGGPNYGYTF. CDR3 nucleotide sequence: TGTGCCATCAGTGGTACGGGGGGGCCTAACTATGGCTACACCTTC.

The chain recombines TRBV7-9 with TRBJ2-1; 7 bases match TRBD1. Trimming took 1 base from V and 3 from J; bases not matched to a gene: 12. Germline lookup yields CDR1 SEHNR and CDR2 FQNEAQ (reference sequence). The CDR3 contains 18 residues. The CDR3 is CASSLGAPWDSIYNEQFF. In DNA, the CDR3 is TGTGCCAGCAGCTTAGGGGCGCCTTGGGACAGTATCTACAATGAGCAGTTCTTC.

The rearrangement joins TRBV29-1 to TRBJ1-1; TRBD1 agrees at 11 bases. Germline values: CDR1 SQVTM, CDR2 ANQGSEA. This CDR3 spans 15 amino acids. V shed 7 bases and J 7 bases; nucleotides not matched to a gene: 14. The CDR3 nucleotides are TGCAGCGGCCAACCCGCCGGGACAGGGGGTATTGAAGCTTTCTTT. Its protein product is CSGQPAGTGGIEAFF.

A few counts support this clone. V is TRBV9 and J is TRBJ2-3; D not resolved. V was shortened by 0 bases and J by 4 bases, with 12 bases between the two germline ends. Germline lookup yields CDR1 SGDLS and CDR2 YYNGEE. The CDR3 is made up of 15 amino acids. Written as DNA, the CDR3 is TGTGCCAGCAGCGTAGTTCCAGATTCCGCAGATACGCAGTATTTT. Its protein product is CASSVVPDSADTQYF.

This clone came up a few times. This rearrangement joins TRBV2 to TRBJ1-2; D call uncertain. Germline V gene lookup returns CDR1 SNHLY and CDR2 FYNNEI. This CDR3 contains 13 residues. The V end was cut by 7 bases, the J end by 0 bases, with 9 bases between. The CDR3 region is CASIPTPNYGYTF. The DNA of the CDR3 is TGTGCCAGCATCCCTACTCCTAACTATGGCTACACCTTC.